This T cell receptor beta chain was recovered during a study of identical twins. TCRdb ran MiXCR on the 5' RACE reads and lists one entry per CDR3 protein. The sample lists hundreds of thousands of distinct CDR3 sequences; approximately 13% were seen once. V was clipped by 5 bases and J by 2 bases, with 11 bases between them. This CDR3 comprises 14 residues. Looked up from germline, CDR1 is SEHNR and CDR2 is FQNEAQ (reference sequence). This sample was shared with a second study, whose subject was yellow fever vaccine responses in identical twins.

Sequencing input: PBMCs. The chain uses TRBV7-9 and TRBJ2-3, with D possibly matching TRBD1 (5 bases). This TCR derives from a woman younger than 30 in good health. The CDR3 loop is CASSPRVITDTQYF. CDR3 sequence (DNA): TGTGCCAGCAGCCCCAGGGTTATCACAGATACGCAGTATTTT.